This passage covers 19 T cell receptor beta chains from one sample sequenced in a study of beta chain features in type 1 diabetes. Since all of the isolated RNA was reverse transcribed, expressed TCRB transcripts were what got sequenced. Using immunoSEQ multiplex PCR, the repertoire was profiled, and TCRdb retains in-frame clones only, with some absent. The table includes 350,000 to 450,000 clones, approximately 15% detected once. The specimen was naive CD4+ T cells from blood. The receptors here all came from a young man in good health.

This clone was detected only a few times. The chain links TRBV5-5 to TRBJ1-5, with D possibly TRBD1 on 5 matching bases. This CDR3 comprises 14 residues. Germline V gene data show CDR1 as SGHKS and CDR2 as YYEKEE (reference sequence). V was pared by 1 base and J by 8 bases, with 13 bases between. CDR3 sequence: CASSLFGGEKPQHF. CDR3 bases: TGTGCCAGCAGCTTGTTTGGAGGGGAGAAGCCCCAGCATTTT. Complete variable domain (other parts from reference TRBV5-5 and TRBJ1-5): DAGVTQSPTHLIKTRGQQVTLRCSPISGHKSVSWYQQVLGQGPQFIFQYYEKEERGRGNFPDRFSARQFPNYSSELNVNALLLGDSALYLCASSLFGGEKPQHFGDGTRLSIL.

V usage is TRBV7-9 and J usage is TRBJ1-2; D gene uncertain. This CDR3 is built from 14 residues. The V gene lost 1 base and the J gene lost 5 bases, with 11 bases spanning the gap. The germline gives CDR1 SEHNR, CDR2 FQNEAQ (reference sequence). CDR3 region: CASSLDLVGYGYTF. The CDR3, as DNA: TGTGCCAGCAGCTTAGATCTGGTTGGATATGGCTACACCTTC. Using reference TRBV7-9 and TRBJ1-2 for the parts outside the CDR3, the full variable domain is DTGVSQNPRHKITKRGQNVTFRCDPISEHNRLYWYRQTLGQGPEFLTYFQNEAQLEKSRLLSDRFSAERPKGSFSTLEIQRTEQGDSAMYLCASSLDLVGYGYTFGSGTRLTVV.

CDR3 nucleotide sequence: TGTGCCAGCAGCTGGTATAGCGGGAGCGTTCAGAATGAGCAGTTCTTC. Amino acids: CASSWYSGSVQNEQFF. V usage is TRBV11-3 and J usage is TRBJ2-1, with 9 bases identical to TRBD2. The CDR3 has 16 amino acids. Losses at the gene ends were 4 bases for V and 7 bases for J; bases not matched to a gene: 11. Germline CDR1 and CDR2: SGHNT and YENEEA.

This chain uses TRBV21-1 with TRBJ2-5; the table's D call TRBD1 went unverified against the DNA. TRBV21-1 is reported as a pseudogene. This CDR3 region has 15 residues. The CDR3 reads CASSVRQGFGETQYF. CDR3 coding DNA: TGTGCCAGCAGCGTCAGACAGGGCTTTGGAGAGACCCAGTACTTC.

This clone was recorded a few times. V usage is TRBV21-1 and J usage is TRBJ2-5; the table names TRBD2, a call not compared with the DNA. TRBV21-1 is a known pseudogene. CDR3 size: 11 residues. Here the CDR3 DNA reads TGTGCCAGCAGCCCCGGGGAGACCCAGTACTTC. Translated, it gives CASSPGETQYF.

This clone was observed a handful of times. CDR3 sequence (DNA): TGTGCCAGCAGCCACGTTGGGGCCAACGTCCTGACTTTC. Its translation: CASSHVGANVLTF. The genes are TRBV7-2 and TRBJ2-6; D is undetermined. Per germline, CDR1 SGHTA and CDR2 FQGNSA. V was trimmed by 5 bases and J by 3 bases, leaving 5 bases between them. The CDR3 loop spans 13 amino acids.

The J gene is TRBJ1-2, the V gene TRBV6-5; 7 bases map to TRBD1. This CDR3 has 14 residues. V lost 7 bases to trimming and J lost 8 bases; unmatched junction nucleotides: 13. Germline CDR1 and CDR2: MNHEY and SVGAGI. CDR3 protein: CASTPDTGAGGYTF. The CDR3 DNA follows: TGTGCCAGCACTCCCGACACAGGGGCTGGCGGCTACACCTTC.

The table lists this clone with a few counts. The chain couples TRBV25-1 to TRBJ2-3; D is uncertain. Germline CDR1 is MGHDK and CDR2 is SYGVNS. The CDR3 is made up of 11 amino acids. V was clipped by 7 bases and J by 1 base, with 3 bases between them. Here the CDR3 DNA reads TGTGCCAGCACGGGCACAGATACGCAGTATTTT. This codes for CASTGTDTQYF.

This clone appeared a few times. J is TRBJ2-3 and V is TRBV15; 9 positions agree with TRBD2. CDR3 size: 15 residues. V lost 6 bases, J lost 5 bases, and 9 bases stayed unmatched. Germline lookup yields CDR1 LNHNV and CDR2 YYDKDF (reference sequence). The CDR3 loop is CATREGLAMGDTQYF. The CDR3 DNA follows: TGTGCCACCAGAGAGGGACTAGCAATGGGAGATACGCAGTATTTT.

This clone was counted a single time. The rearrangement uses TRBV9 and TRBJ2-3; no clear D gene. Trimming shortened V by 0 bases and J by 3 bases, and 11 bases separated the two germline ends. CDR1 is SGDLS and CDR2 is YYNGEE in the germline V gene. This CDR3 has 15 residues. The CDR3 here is CASSVAPRLTDTQYF. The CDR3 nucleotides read TGTGCCAGCAGCGTAGCTCCCCGGCTGACAGATACGCAGTATTTT.

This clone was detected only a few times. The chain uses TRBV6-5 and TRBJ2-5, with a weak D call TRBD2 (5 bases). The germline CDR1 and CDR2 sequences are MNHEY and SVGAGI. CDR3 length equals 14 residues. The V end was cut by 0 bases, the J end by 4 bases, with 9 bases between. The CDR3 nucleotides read TGTGCCAGCAGTTACTCGCTTGCGGGAGAGACCCAGTACTTC. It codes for CASSYSLAGETQYF.

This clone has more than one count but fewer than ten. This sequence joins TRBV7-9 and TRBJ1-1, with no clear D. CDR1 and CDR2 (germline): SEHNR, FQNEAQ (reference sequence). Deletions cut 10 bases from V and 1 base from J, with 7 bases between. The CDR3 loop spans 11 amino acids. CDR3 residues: CATRTNTEAFF. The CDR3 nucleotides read TGTGCCACCCGTACGAACACTGAAGCTTTCTTT.

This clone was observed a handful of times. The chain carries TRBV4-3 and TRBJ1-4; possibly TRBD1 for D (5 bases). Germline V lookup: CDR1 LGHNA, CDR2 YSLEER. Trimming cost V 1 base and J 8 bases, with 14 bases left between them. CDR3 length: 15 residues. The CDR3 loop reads CASSQAAGVSEKLFF. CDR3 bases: TGCGCCAGCAGCCAAGCAGCGGGGGTTAGCGAAAAACTGTTTTTT.

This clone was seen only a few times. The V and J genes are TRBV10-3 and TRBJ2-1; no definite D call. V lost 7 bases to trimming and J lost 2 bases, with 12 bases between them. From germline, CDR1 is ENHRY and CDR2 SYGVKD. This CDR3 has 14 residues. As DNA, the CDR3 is TGTGCCATCAAAGGTAGTTCGACCTACAATGAGCAGTTCTTC. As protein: CAIKGSSTYNEQFF.

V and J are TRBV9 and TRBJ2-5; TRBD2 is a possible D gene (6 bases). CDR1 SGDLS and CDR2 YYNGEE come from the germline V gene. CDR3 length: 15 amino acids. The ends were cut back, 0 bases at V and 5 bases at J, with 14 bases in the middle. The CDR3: CASSVDRGGGETQYF. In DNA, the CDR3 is TGTGCCAGCAGCGTAGACCGGGGCGGAGGGGAGACCCAGTACTTC.

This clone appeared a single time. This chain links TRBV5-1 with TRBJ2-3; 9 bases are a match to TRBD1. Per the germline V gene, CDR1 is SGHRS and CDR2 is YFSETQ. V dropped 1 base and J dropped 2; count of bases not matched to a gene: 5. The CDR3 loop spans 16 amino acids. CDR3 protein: CASSLTGGGNTDTQYF. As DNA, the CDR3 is TGCGCCAGCAGCTTGACAGGGGGCGGTAACACAGATACGCAGTATTTT.

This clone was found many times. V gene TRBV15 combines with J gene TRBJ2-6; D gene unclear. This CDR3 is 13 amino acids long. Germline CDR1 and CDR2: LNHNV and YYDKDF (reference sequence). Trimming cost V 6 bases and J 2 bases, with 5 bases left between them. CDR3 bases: TGTGCCACCAGGGTAGCTGGGGCCAACGTCCTGACTTTC. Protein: CATRVAGANVLTF.

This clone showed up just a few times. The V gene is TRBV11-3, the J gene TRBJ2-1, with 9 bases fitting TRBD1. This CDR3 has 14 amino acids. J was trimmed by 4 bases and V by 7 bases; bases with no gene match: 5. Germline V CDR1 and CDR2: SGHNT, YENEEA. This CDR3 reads CASIGQGTYNEQFF. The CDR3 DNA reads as TGTGCCAGCATTGGACAGGGGACTTACAATGAGCAGTTCTTC.

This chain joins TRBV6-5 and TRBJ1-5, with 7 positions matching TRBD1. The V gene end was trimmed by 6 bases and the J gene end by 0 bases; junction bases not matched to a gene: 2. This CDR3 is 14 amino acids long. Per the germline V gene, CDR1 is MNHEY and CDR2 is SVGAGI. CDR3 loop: CASRRDSSNQPQHF. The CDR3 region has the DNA TGTGCCAGCAGGAGGGACAGTAGCAATCAGCCCCAGCATTTT.